This passage covers 4 T cell receptor beta chains from one sample sequenced in a study of blood T cells in healthy people across ages. Primed by a sample-barcoded 5' primer and a J-beta primer mix, a second PCR proceeded for 7 to 11 cycles. TCRdb re-derived calls from the 5' RACE reads in MiXCR, one entry per CDR3 protein. Of approximately 580,000 distinct CDR3 sequences in the sample, 20% to 30% were seen once. The sample was also reused in another study, on T cells of mothers and their children.

The specimen sequenced was blood. The origin of the receptors is a boy aged 5-17 years in good health.

This clonotype was seen once. This CDR3 is CSARPPGQGKTEAFF. In nucleotides, the CDR3 is TGCAGTGCTAGACCTCCGGGACAGGGGAAAACTGAAGCTTTCTTT. The gene calls are TRBV20-1 and TRBJ1-1; 10 nucleotides agree with TRBD1. Trimming removed 2 bases from V and 5 bases from J; junction bases left unmatched: 8. Germline V gene sequence: CDR1 DFQATT, CDR2 SNEGSKA (reference sequence). The CDR3 extends over 15 amino acids.

A few counts support this clonotype. This sequence joins TRBV4-3 and TRBJ1-1; 8 bases fit TRBD1. V trimming: 3 bases; J trimming: 4 bases; junction bases outside the gene matches: 4. This CDR3 is built from 14 residues. The V gene's germline CDR1 is LGHNA and CDR2 YSLEER. The DNA of the CDR3 is TGCGCCAGCAGCCAGGTTACAGGGGGCACTGAAGCTTTCTTT. Protein: CASSQVTGGTEAFF.

A few counts support this clonotype. The chain links TRBV5-1 to TRBJ2-3; 9 bases agree with TRBD1. Germline CDR1 is SGHRS and CDR2 is YFSETQ. The CDR3 contains 15 residues. V lost 0 bases, J lost 4 bases, and 3 bases stayed unmatched. For the CDR3, the DNA is TGCGCCAGCAGCTTGGCGGGACAGGGCGCAGATACGCAGTATTTT. This translates into CASSLAGQGADTQYF.

This sequence joins TRBV5-1 and TRBJ1-1, with D possibly TRBD1 on 6 matching bases. V shed 0 bases and J shed 7 bases, with 16 bases lying between them. The CDR3 sequence is 15 residues long. Per the germline V gene, CDR1 is SGHRS and CDR2 is YFSETQ. Here the CDR3 reads CASSLEGTPSGEAFF. CDR3 nucleotides: TGCGCCAGCAGCTTGGAGGGGACACCTTCCGGTGAAGCTTTCTTT.